The rows below give T cell receptor beta chains drawn from one sample of a study of blood T cell repertoires in COVID-19. Measured with immunoSEQ multiplex PCR; TCRdb has only the in-frame clones, and not every one. Here the sample spans approximately 210,000 clones, around 86% being singletons. The sample comprised peripheral blood. These receptors all stem from a man aged 45 to 65 with COVID-19, enrolled during active disease. The CDR3 runs from the conserved cysteine through the conserved F or W. A D gene is named only where the DNA matches it firmly. Where a row states a size, it is once, few, many or the class of an expanded clone; other rows omit it.

v_gene	j_gene	d_gene	abundance	CDR3aa	CDR3nt
TRBV7-3	TRBJ2-5	TRBD1	.	CASSPQGQSLQTQYF	TGTGCCAGCAGCCCGCAGGGACAGAGTTTGCAGACCCAGTACTTC
TRBV30	TRBJ1-2	.	.	CAWSGGGPYGYTF	TGTGCCTGGAGTGGGGGGGGGCCCTATGGCTACACCTTC
TRBV18	TRBJ1-1	.	few	CASSPGELTEAFF	TGTGCCAGCTCACCAGGGGAGTTGACTGAAGCTTTCTTT
TRBV7-6	TRBJ2-7	.	.	CASSPNTLLYEQYF	TGTGCCAGCAGCCCAAATACTTTATTGTACGAGCAGTACTTC
TRBV10-2	TRBJ2-5	.	.	CASSDVDSKETQYF	TGCGCCAGCAGTGACGTGGACAGCAAAGAGACCCAGTACTTC
TRBV30	TRBJ1-1	.	.	CAWSTATKPNTEAFF	TGTGCCTGGAGTACGGCGACTAAACCGAACACTGAAGCTTTCTTT
TRBV18	TRBJ2-1	TRBD2	.	CASSQNSGSGSTYNEQFF	TGTGCCAGCTCACAAAACTCAGGGAGCGGGAGCACCTACAATGAGCAGTTCTTC
TRBV12-3/TRBV12-4	TRBJ2-2	.	.	CASQQVRPGELFF	TGTGCCAGCCAACAGGTGCGACCCGGGGAGCTGTTTTTT
TRBV5-1	TRBJ2-1	TRBD2	once	CASSTGLAGAEQFF	TGCGCCAGCAGCACGGGACTAGCGGGAGCTGAGCAGTTCTTC
TRBV2	TRBJ1-6	TRBD1	.	CASSELTGTGNNSPLHF	TGTGCCAGCAGTGAATTAACTGGGACAGGAAATAATTCACCCCTCCACTTT
TRBV29-1	TRBJ2-3	.	.	CSVPTSSSSTDTQYF	TGCAGCGTCCCTACGTCTAGCTCAAGCACAGATACGCAGTATTTT